This T cell receptor (beta chain) derives from a study of T-cell memory formation after mild COVID-19. About the study: Across donors, TCR clusters were largely donor specific. Broader study findings: CD4+ contracting clones were found mainly in CM and EM, and CD8+ ones in EMRA. Contracting clones, day 15 to 85, had balanced CD4/CD8, and later expanders favored CD4+. Memory sampled before infection contained some responding clones, suggesting cross-reactive memory joined.

This CDR3 has 15 amino acids. Trimming removed 0 bases from V and 3 bases from J; junction bases left unmatched: 3. CDR1 is SGHRS, CDR2 YFSETQ, per germline. As to this clonotype: Its antigen remains unknown.

One entry per CDR3 protein results from TCRdb running MiXCR on the 5' RACE reads. This sample yields around 340,000 distinct CDR3 sequences, of which roughly 13% are seen a single time; about 20% belongs to the top ten. Source material: PBMCs or a T cell subset sorted from them (not recorded which). This receptor was taken from a young man who had mild COVID-19 (a few samples of this study predate the infection). Cell type and time point are not known. The V gene is TRBV5-1, the J gene TRBJ2-7; TRBD2 matches at 10 bases. The CDR3 loop is CASSLGTSGFYEQYF. CDR3 sequence (DNA): TGCGCCAGCAGCTTGGGGACTAGCGGATTCTACGAGCAGTACTTC. The complete variable domain, with remaining parts taken from reference TRBV5-1 and TRBJ2-7, reads KAGVTQTPRYLIKTRGQQVTLSCSPISGHRSVSWYQQTPGQGLQFLFEYFSETQRNKGNFPGRFSGRQFSNSRSEMNVSTLELGDSALYLCASSLGTSGFYEQYFGPGTRLTVT.